The 8 T cell receptor beta chains below all came from one sample that was sequenced in a study of regulatory T cells in long-lasting Graves disease. Specified time point: persistent/refractory GD, antithyroid drugs over 5 years with positive TRAb. Extracted PBMC RNA gave rise to the TCR library. Assembly of TCR beta libraries relied on iRepertoire HTBI primers together with Arm-PCR of CDR3 regions. A single record per CDR3 protein comes from TCRdb applying MiXCR to the multiplex PCR reads. Altogether over 300,000 distinct CDR3 sequences are present, around a fifth being singletons, with the ten largest covering just under 30%. The source was peripheral blood mononuclear cells (PBMCs), collected when the disease was refractory, from a patient treated with antithyroid drugs. The receptors derive from a female donor with Graves disease.

This chain uses TRBV6-1 with TRBJ2-2, with TRBD1 matching 9 bases. The CDR3 has 17 amino acids. Trimming at V came to 4 bases and at J to 4 bases, leaving 10 bases not matched to a gene. The germline V gene has CDR1 MNHNS and CDR2 SASEGT. The CDR3 DNA is TGTGCCAGCAGTGTTCCCCGGGACAGGGTTTTCACCGGGGAGCTGTTTTTT. Protein: CASSVPRDRVFTGELFF.

This clonotype has a count of ten or more. The chain uses TRBV5-1 and TRBJ1-4; no clear D gene. The germline V gene encodes CDR1 SGHRS and CDR2 YFSETQ. The V gene lost 4 bases and the J gene lost 3 bases, with 10 bases spanning the gap. The CDR3 totals 14 residues. CDR3 in DNA: TGCGCCAGCAGCGGTGGAGGAGCTAATGAAAAACTGTTTTTT. Translating gives CASSGGGANEKLFF.

This sequence joins TRBV6-2 or TRBV6-3 and TRBJ1-2; no clear D. The CDR3 consists of 11 residues. Between the trimmed V and J ends, which lost 8 bases and 2 bases, there was a span of 6 bases. The germline gives CDR1 MNHEY, CDR2 SVGEGT. CDR3 sequence: CASSENYGYTF. Written as DNA, the CDR3 is TGTGCCAGCTCAGAGAACTATGGCTACACCTTC.

This clonotype was seen a handful of times. A read error may account for a junction end that differs from germline. The J gene is TRBJ2-2, the V gene TRBV20-1; D may be TRBD2 (5 bases). Germline V gene sequence: CDR1 DFQATT, CDR2 SNEGSKA (reference sequence). The CDR3 extends over 16 amino acids. CDR3 DNA: TGCAGTGCTAGAGGGGTCGGGTTAGAGTACACCGGGGAACTGTTTTTT. This translates into CSARGVGLEYTGELFF.

Turning to this clonotype: A read error is likely here: a far larger clone is one base away. The rearrangement links TRBV7-6 to TRBJ1-1; D gene unclear. CDR1 and CDR2 from the germline V gene are SGHVS and FNYEAQ. V was clipped by 2 bases and J by 10 bases, with 17 bases between them. The CDR3 consists of 14 residues. CDR3 protein: CASSLTSAAAGAFF. The CDR3 nucleotides read TGTGCCAGCAGCTTAACCTCCGCCGCGGCTGGAGCTTTCTTT.

Only one count was recorded for this clonotype. A far larger clone is a single base away, which makes a read error likely. V gene TRBV27 combines with J gene TRBJ2-5; D call uncertain. Looked up from germline, CDR1 is MNHEY and CDR2 is SMNVEV (reference sequence). The V end was cut by 2 bases, the J end by 5 bases, with 6 bases between. This CDR3 has 12 residues. DNA of the CDR3: TGTGCCAGCAGTTTACGGATTGAGACCCAGTACTTC. This codes for CASSLRIETQYF.

This sequence joins TRBV11-2 and TRBJ2-5, with 13 positions matching TRBD2. V was clipped by 4 bases and J by 5 bases; unmatched bases: 10. The CDR3 totals 17 residues. Germline V gives CDR1 SGHAT, CDR2 FQNNGV. The CDR3 coding sequence is TGTGCCAGCAGCTCAGGACTAGCGGGAGTTTGGAGGGAGACCCAGTACTTC. Translation: CASSSGLAGVWRETQYF.

This sequence joins TRBV10-2 and TRBJ1-1, with TRBD1 matching over 9 bases. The CDR3 sequence is 13 residues long. V lost 6 bases, J lost 10 bases, and 9 bases stayed unmatched. CDR1 and CDR2 (germline): WSHSY, SAAADI. The CDR3 bases are TGCGCCAGCAGGACCGGGACAGGGAGGGGAGCTTTCTTT. Translated, it gives CASRTGTGRGAFF.